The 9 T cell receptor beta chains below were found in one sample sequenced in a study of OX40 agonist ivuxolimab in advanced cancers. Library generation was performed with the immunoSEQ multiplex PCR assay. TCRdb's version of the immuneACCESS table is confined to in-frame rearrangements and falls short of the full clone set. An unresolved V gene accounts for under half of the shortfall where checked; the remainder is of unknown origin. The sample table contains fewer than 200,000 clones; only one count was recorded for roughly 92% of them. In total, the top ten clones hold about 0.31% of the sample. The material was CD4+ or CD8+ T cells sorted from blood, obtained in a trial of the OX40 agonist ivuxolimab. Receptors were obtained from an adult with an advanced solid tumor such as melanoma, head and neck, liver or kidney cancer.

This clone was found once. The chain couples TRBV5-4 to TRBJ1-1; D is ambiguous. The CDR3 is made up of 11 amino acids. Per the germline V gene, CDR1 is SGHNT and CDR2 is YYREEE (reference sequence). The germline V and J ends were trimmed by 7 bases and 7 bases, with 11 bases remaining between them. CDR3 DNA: TGTGCCAGCGAGCTCGGCGGTGAAGCTTTCTTT. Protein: CASELGGEAFF.

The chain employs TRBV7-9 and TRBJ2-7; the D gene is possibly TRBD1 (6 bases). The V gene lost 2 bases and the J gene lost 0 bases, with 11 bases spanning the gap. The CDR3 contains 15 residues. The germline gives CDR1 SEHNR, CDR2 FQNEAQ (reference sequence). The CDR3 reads CASSLQGTSSYEQYF. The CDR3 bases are TGTGCCAGCAGCTTACAGGGGACCAGCTCCTACGAGCAGTACTTC.

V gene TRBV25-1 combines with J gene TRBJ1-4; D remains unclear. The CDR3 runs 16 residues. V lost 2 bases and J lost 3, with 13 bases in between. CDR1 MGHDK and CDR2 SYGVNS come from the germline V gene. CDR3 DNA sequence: TGTGCCAGCAGTGAAAGGTCCGGGCAGCCTAATGAAAAACTGTTTTTT. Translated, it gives CASSERSGQPNEKLFF.

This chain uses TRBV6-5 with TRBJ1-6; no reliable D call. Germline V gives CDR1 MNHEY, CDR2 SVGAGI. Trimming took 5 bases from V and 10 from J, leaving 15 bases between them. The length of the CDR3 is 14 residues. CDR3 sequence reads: CASSPVSSWSPLHF. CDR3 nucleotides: TGTGCCAGCAGTCCTGTCTCTTCCTGGTCACCCCTCCACTTT.

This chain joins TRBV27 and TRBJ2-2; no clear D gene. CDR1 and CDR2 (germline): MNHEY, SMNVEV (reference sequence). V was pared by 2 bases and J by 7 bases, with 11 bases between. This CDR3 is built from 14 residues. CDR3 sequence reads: CASSLGRMVGELFF. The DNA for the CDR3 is TGTGCCAGCAGTTTAGGACGGATGGTCGGGGAGCTGTTTTTT.

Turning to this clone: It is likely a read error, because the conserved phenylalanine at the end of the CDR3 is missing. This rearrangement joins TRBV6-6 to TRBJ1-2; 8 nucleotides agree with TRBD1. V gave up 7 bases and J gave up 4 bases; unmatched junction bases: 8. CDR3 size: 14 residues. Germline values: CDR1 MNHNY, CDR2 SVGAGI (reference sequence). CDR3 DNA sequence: TGTGCCAGCACCCGGGACAGGCTCTTCTATGGCTACACCCTC. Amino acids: CASTRDRLFYGYTL.

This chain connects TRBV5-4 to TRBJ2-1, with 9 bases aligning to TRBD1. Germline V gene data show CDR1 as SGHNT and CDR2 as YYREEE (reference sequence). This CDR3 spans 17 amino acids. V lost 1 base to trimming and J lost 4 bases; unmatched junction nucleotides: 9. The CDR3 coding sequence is TGTGCCAGCAGCTTGATCAAAAGGGACAGGGCTTACAATGAGCAGTTCTTC. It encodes CASSLIKRDRAYNEQFF.

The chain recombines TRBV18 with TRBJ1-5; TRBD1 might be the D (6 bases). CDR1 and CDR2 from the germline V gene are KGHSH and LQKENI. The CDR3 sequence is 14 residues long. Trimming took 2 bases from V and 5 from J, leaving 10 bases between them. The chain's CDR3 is CASSPETGYQPQHF. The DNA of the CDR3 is TGTGCCAGCTCACCAGAGACAGGTTATCAGCCCCAGCATTTT.

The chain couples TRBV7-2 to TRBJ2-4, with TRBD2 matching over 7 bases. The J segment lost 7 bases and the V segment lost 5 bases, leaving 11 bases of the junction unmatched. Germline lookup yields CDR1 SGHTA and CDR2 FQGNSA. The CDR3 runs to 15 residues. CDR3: CASSKRWEGWNIQYF. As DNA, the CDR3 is TGTGCCAGCAGCAAGAGATGGGAGGGTTGGAACATTCAGTACTTC.